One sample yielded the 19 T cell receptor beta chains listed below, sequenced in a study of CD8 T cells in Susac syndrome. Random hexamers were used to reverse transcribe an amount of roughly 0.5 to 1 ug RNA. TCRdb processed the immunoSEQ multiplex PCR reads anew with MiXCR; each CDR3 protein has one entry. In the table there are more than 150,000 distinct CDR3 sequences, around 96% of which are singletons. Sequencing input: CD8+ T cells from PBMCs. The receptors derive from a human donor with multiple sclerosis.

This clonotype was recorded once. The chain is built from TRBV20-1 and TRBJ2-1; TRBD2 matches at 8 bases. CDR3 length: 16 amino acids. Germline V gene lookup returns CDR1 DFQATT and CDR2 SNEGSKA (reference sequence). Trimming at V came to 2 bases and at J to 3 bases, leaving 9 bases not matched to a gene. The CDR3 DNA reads TGCAGTGCTAGACATTCAGCGGGGGAATTCTACAATGAGCAGTTCTTC. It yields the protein CSARHSAGEFYNEQFF.

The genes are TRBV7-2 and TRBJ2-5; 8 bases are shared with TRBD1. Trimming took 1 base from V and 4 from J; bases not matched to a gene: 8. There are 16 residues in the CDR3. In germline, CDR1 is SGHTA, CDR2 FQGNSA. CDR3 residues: CASSLEVRGLSETQYF. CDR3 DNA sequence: TGTGCCAGCAGCTTAGAGGTCAGGGGGCTTTCAGAGACCCAGTACTTC. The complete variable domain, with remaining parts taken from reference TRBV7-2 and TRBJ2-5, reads GAGVSQSPSNKVTEKGKDVELRCDPISGHTALYWYRQSLGQGLEFLIYFQGNSAPDKSGLPSDRFSAERTGGSVSTLTIQRTQQEDSAVYLCASSLEVRGLSETQYFGPGTRLLVL.

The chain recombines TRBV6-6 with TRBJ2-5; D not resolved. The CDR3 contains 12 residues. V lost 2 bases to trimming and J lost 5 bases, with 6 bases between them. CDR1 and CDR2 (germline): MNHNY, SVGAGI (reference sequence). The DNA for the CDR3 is TGTGCCAGCAGTTACGCTGGGGAGACCCAGTACTTC. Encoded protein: CASSYAGETQYF.

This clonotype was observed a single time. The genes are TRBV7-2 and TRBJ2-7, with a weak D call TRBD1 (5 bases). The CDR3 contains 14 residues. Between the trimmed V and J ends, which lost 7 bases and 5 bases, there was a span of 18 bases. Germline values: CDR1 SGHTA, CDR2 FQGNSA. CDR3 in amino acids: CASTHSAGLNEQYF. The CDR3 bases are TGTGCCAGCACCCACTCTGCAGGGCTCAACGAGCAGTACTTC.

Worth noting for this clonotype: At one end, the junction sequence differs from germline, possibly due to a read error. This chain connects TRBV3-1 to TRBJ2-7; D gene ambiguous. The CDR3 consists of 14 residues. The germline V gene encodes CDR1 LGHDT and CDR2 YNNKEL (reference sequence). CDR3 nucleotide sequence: TGTGCCAGCAGTCAAGATCTAGGGACCTACGAGCAGTACTTC. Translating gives CASSQDLGTYEQYF.

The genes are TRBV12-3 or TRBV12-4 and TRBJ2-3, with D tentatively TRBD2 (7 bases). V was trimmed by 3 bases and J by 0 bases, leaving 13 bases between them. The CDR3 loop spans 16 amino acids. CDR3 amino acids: CASSFGGPASTDTQYF. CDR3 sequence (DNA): TGTGCCAGCAGTTTCGGGGGGCCAGCAAGCACAGATACGCAGTATTTT.

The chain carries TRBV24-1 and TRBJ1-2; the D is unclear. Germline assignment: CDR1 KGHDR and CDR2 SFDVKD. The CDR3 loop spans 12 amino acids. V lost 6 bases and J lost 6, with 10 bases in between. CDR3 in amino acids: CATSTDPDGYTF. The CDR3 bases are TGTGCCACCAGTACCGACCCGGATGGCTACACCTTC.

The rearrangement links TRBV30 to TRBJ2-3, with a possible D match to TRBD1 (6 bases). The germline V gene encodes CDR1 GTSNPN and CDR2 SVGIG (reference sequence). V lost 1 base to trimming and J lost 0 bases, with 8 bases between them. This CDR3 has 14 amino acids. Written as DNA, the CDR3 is TGTGCCTGGAGTGCCGGACAGAGCACAGATACGCAGTATTTT. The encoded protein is CAWSAGQSTDTQYF.

CDR3: CASSRGGKGEAFF. CDR3 sequence (DNA): TGTGCCAGCAGCAGGGGGGGAAAAGGGGAAGCTTTCTTT. V usage is TRBV9 and J usage is TRBJ1-1; a weak D match, TRBD1 (6 bases). Germline V gene lookup returns CDR1 SGDLS and CDR2 YYNGEE. Trimming shortened V by 4 bases and J by 8 bases, and 15 bases separated the two germline ends. The CDR3 contains 13 residues.

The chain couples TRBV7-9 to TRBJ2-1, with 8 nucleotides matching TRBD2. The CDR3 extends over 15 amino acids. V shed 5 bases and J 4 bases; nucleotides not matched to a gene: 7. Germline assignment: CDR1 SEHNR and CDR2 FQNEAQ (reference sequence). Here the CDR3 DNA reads TGTGCCAGCAGCCCCCCAGCGGGGGTTTACAATGAGCAGTTCTTC. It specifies CASSPPAGVYNEQFF.

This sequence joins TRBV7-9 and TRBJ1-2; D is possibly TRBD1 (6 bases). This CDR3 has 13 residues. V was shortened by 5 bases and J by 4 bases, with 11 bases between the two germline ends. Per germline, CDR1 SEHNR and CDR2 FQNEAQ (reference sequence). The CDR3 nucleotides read TGTGCCAGCAGCAACGACAGGTCCTATGGCTACACCTTC. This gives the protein CASSNDRSYGYTF.

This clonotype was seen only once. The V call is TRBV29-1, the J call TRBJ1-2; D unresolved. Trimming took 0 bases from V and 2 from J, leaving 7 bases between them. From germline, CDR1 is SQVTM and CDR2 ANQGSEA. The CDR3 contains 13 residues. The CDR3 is CSVEDNTNYGYTF. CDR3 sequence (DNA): TGCAGCGTTGAAGATAATACGAACTATGGCTACACCTTC.

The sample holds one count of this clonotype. CDR3 protein: CASSLGSPNEQFF. CDR3 coding DNA: TGTGCCAGCAGCTTAGGGTCTCCCAATGAGCAGTTCTTC. The chain couples TRBV13 to TRBJ2-1; D gene ambiguous. Germline V gene sequence: CDR1 PRHDT, CDR2 FYEKMQ (reference sequence). The CDR3 has 13 amino acids. Trimming removed 0 bases at V and 6 bases at J, with 6 bases between.

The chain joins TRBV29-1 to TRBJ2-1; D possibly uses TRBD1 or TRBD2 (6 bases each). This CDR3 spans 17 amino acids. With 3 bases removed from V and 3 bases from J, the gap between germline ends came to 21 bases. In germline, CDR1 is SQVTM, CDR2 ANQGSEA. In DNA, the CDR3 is TGCAGCGTTGACAGGTCAGCCGGGGGCAGAGACTACAATGAGCAGTTCTTC. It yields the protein CSVDRSAGGRDYNEQFF.

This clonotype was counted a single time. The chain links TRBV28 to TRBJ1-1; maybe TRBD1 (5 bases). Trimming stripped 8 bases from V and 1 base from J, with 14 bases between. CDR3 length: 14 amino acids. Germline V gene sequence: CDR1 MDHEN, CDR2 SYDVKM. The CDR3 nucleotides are TGTGCCAGCCCCCCCCGGGGGACGAACACTGAAGCTTTCTTT. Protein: CASPPRGTNTEAFF.

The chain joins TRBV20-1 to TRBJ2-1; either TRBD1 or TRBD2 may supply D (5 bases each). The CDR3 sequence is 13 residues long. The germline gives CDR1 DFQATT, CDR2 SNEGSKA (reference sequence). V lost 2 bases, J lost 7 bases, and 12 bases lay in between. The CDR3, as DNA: TGCAGTGCTAGATTTGAGGGGTTGAATGAGCAGTTCTTC. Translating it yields CSARFEGLNEQFF.

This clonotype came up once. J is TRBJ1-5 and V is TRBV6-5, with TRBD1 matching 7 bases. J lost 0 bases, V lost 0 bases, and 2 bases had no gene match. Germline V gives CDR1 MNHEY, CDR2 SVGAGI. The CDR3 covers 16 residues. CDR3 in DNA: TGTGCCAGCAGTTACTCACACAGGGGTAGCAATCAGCCCCAGCATTTT. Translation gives CASSYSHRGSNQPQHF.

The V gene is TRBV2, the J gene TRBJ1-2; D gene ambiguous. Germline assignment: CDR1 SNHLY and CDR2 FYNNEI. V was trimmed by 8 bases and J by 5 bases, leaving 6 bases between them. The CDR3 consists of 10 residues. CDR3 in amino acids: CASRSYGYTF. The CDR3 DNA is TGTGCCAGCCGGTCGTATGGCTACACCTTC.

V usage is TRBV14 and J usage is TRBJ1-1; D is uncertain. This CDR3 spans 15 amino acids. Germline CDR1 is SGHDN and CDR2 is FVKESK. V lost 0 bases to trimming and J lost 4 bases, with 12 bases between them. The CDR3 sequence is CASSQDPGWSTEAFF. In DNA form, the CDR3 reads TGTGCCAGCAGCCAAGACCCCGGGTGGAGCACTGAAGCTTTCTTT.